What follows is one T cell receptor beta chain and its context. The V end lost 4 bases, the J end lost 6 bases, and 12 bases lay between the germline ends. The CDR3 runs to 13 residues. The germline gives CDR1 SQVTM, CDR2 ANQGSEA. This sample was included in a study of response to subunit inactivated influenza vaccine. From the RT-PCR reads, TCRdb called clonotypes with MiXCR, one entry per CDR3 protein. There are around 540,000 distinct CDR3 sequences in the sample; about 10% occur only once, and roughly 10% lies in the top ten. This material consisted of PBMCs from blood, taken on the day of vaccination. The V call is TRBV29-1, the J call TRBJ1-4, with unresolved D. This TCR derives from a man aged 45-65 years who received an inactivated influenza vaccine. CDR3 protein: CSVGNRGYEKLFF. CDR3 nucleotide sequence: TGCAGCGTTGGGAATCGAGGGTATGAAAAACTGTTTTTT.